The rows below give T cell receptor beta chains drawn from one sample of a study of T cell changes during pregnancy in multiple sclerosis. Data came from immunoSEQ multiplex PCR; TCRdb stores just in-frame clones and leaves some out. Among about 80,000 clones listed, around 93% were seen once. The sample was peripheral blood, taken in the third trimester of pregnancy. All receptors come from a female donor with multiple sclerosis, enrolled in a pregnancy study. The CDR3 runs from the conserved cysteine through the conserved F or W. The D gene is left open where the match is weak. Clone size is given for some rows only: seen once, a few or many times, or a class if the clone is expanded.

abundance	d_gene	j_gene	v_gene	CDR3nt	CDR3aa
.	.	TRBJ1-2	TRBV7-9	TGTGCCAGCAGCTTAGCGTCCGGGACACACTATGGCTACACCTTC	CASSLASGTHYGYTF
.	.	TRBJ2-7	TRBV16	TGTGCCAGCAGCCAATCGGCCAGGGTCGAGCAGTACTTC	CASSQSARVEQYF
.	.	TRBJ1-4	TRBV27	TGTGCCAGCAGTTTGGTCCGGGAAAAGAATGAAAAACTGTTTTTT	CASSLVREKNEKLFF
once	.	TRBJ1-1	TRBV10-3	TGTGCCATCAGTGGAGCAGGGGACACTGAAGCTTTCTTT	CAISGAGDTEAFF
.	.	TRBJ1-2	TRBV6-1	TGTGCCAGCAGTGACCCAGGGTCCTATGGCTACACCTTC	CASSDPGSYGYTF
.	TRBD1	TRBJ2-3	TRBV6-1	TGTGCCAGCAGTGGTCGGGACAGGGGAAATACGCAGTATTTT	CASSGRDRGNTQYF
.	TRBD2	TRBJ2-3	TRBV5-4	TGTGCCAGCAGCCAGACTAGCGTGAGCACAGATACGCAGTATTTT	CASSQTSVSTDTQYF
.	TRBD1	TRBJ1-1	TRBV9	TGTGCCAGCAGCGTACGGACAGGGTCCACTGAAGCTTTCTTT	CASSVRTGSTEAFF
.	TRBD1	TRBJ2-2	TRBV5-1	TGCGCCAGCAGCTTGGTGGGGACAGGGGGCTCCGGGGAGCTGTTTTTT	CASSLVGTGGSGELFF
.	TRBD2	TRBJ2-5	TRBV14	TGTGCCAGCAGCCAAGGCAGGGGACTAGCGGAGACCCAGTACTTC	CASSQGRGLAETQYF
.	.	TRBJ1-2	TRBV5-1	TGCGCCAGCAGCTTGGCAGAGACAGCTAACTATGGCTACACCTTC	CASSLAETANYGYTF
.	.	TRBJ2-1	TRBV5-6	TGTGCCAGCAGCAGTTCACTAAGCTCCTACAATGAGCAGTTCTTC	CASSSSLSSYNEQFF
.	.	TRBJ2-5	TRBV5-8	TGTGCCAGCAGCCCATGGACAGCGCAAGAGACCCAGTACTTC	CASSPWTAQETQYF
few	.	TRBJ1-1	TRBV6-5	TGTGCCAGCAGTAGGGGGGGAAGCACTGAAGCTTTCTTT	CASSRGGSTEAFF
.	TRBD1	TRBJ2-7	TRBV19	TGTGCCAGTAGTATCGGGGACAGGGTCGACGAGCAGTACTTC	CASSIGDRVDEQYF
.	TRBD1	TRBJ2-7	TRBV5-5	TGTGCCAGCAGCATGACGACAGGGCGAAGCGAGCAGTACTTC	CASSMTTGRSEQYF
.	.	TRBJ1-5	TRBV19	TGTGCCAGTCGGACACAGGTTCCTAATCAGCCCCAGCATTTT	CASRTQVPNQPQHF
.	.	TRBJ1-1	TRBV10-3	TGTGCCATCAGTGAGTCTGGCGGGTCTACCGGGGACACTGAAGCTTTCTTT	CAISESGGSTGDTEAFF
.	.	TRBJ1-6	TRBV19	TGTGCCAGTAGCCCGGACAGCCGGCCCGATTCACCCCTCCACTTT	CASSPDSRPDSPLHF
.	TRBD1	TRBJ2-3	TRBV7-8	TGTGCCAGCAGCTTAGCGAAGGGACAGGGTCTAGATACGCAGTATTTT	CASSLAKGQGLDTQYF
.	.	TRBJ2-7	TRBV5-4	TGTGCCAGCAGCTCGTCTAGGGGCTCCTACGAGCAGTACTTC	CASSSSRGSYEQYF
once	TRBD1	TRBJ1-2	TRBV10-3	TGTGCCATCCTTTCTACAGGGGCCTATGGCTACACCTTC	CAILSTGAYGYTF
.	TRBD1	TRBJ1-1	TRBV7-2	TGTGCCAGCAGCTTAGTGCGCGGGACAGGTCAAACTGAAGCTTTCTTT	CASSLVRGTGQTEAFF
.	.	TRBJ1-5	TRBV6-5	TGTGCCAGCAGTCCGTACAGTGGAAATCAGCCCCAGCATTTT	CASSPYSGNQPQHF
once	.	TRBJ1-1	TRBV9	TGTGCCAGCAGCGTTGGATCGGGGTCAAGAGCTTTCTTT	CASSVGSGSRAFF
.	TRBD1	TRBJ2-2	TRBV6-1	TGTGCCAGCAGTGAAATTCCTCCGGGACAGGGGGTCAGCGCCGGGGAGCTGTTTTTT	CASSEIPPGQGVSAGELFF
once	.	TRBJ1-2	TRBV7-9	TGTGCCAGCAGCTTAGAAACTGCCCCTATATATGGCTACACCTTC	CASSLETAPIYGYTF
few	.	TRBJ2-5	TRBV2	TGTGCCAGCAGTGAAGCTCGCGGGGGCCTGGAGACCCAGTACTTC	CASSEARGGLETQYF
.	TRBD1	TRBJ1-1	TRBV30	TGTGCCTGGAGTTCCGGGACAGGGAACACTGAAGCTTTCTTT	CAWSSGTGNTEAFF
.	.	TRBJ2-7	TRBV15	TGTGCCACCAGCAGAGATCGTAAGGGGTGGGAGCAGTACTTC	CATSRDRKGWEQYF
.	TRBD1	TRBJ2-2	TRBV19	TGTGCCAGTAGGCGGGACAGGGGGTACGGGGAGCTGTTTTTT	CASRRDRGYGELFF
.	.	TRBJ2-2	TRBV10-3	TGTGCCATCAGTGAGGCGAACAGGGGAGGCACCGGGGAGCTGTTTTTT	CAISEANRGGTGELFF
.	.	TRBJ1-4	TRBV5-1	TGCGCCAGCAGCTTGGCCCAGGGGAGGGGTGAAAAACTGTTTTTT	CASSLAQGRGEKLFF
.	TRBD2	TRBJ2-3	TRBV2	TGTGCCAGCAGTGAAAGGGCGGGGGACCAGGGTACGCAGTATTTT	CASSERAGDQGTQYF
.	TRBD1	TRBJ1-6	TRBV27	TGTGCCAGCAGTTCCCCCTCAAGACAGGGCGCTTATAATTCACCCCTCCACTTT	CASSSPSRQGAYNSPLHF
.	TRBD2	TRBJ2-5	TRBV5-6	TGTGCCAGCAGCCCCTCGACTAGCGGGGGGGCCTTGGAGACCCAGTACTTC	CASSPSTSGGALETQYF
once	TRBD2	TRBJ2-1	TRBV7-2	TGTGCCAGCATCCTAGCGGGGGGGCTGAATGAGCAGTTCTTC	CASILAGGLNEQFF
.	.	TRBJ2-5	TRBV7-9	TGTGCCAGCAGCCAACAATCAGGGGCGAGAGAGACCCAGTACTTC	CASSQQSGARETQYF
.	.	TRBJ2-7	TRBV6-5	TGTGCCAGCAGCTCCGGGGGAACCTCCTACGAGCAGTACTTC	CASSSGGTSYEQYF
.	.	TRBJ2-3	TRBV11-2	TGTGCCAGCATCCCGACAGAAGGCACAGATACGCAGTATTTT	CASIPTEGTDTQYF
.	.	TRBJ2-3	TRBV11-2	TGTGCCCTGGGAGTAAGTGGCACAGATACGCAGTATTTT	CALGVSGTDTQYF
.	TRBD1	TRBJ2-3	TRBV11-2	TGTGCCAGCAGCTTCGATCCAGGGGGCGCCCCAGATACGCAGTATTTT	CASSFDPGGAPDTQYF
.	TRBD1	TRBJ1-1	TRBV19	TGTGCCAGTAGTACCGGACAGGGCAGGGAAGATGAGACTGAAGCTTTCTTT	CASSTGQGREDETEAFF
.	TRBD1	TRBJ1-3	TRBV11-2	TGTGCCAGCAGCCCGGACAGGGCTGGAAACACCATATATTTT	CASSPDRAGNTIYF
.	TRBD1	TRBJ1-2	TRBV15	TGTGCCACCAGCAGAGAGGGACAGGGGGCGGGCGGCTACACCTTC	CATSREGQGAGGYTF
.	TRBD1	TRBJ1-2	TRBV15	TGTGCCACCAGCAGGCCACAGGGGATGGCTAACTATGGCTACACCTTC	CATSRPQGMANYGYTF
.	.	TRBJ1-1	TRBV19	TGTGCCAGTAGTATCACGATACAGATGAACACTGAAGCTTTCTTT	CASSITIQMNTEAFF
.	TRBD2	TRBJ2-2	TRBV19	TGTGCCAGTAGTTCCCGTCCGCTAGCGGGGGGACGGAACACCGGGGAGCTGTTTTTT	CASSSRPLAGGRNTGELFF
.	.	TRBJ1-3	TRBV6-6	TGTGCCAGCAGACTAGGAACTGGAAACACCATATATTTT	CASRLGTGNTIYF
.	.	TRBJ1-2	TRBV7-9	TGTGCCAGCAGCTTATCGGGATCTAACTATGGCTACACCTTC	CASSLSGSNYGYTF
.	.	TRBJ2-7	TRBV5-1	TGCGCCAGCCAGGGGCCTTGGACGAACGAGCAGTACTTC	CASQGPWTNEQYF
.	.	TRBJ1-1	TRBV6-1	TGTGCCAGCATCGGGTTCCCTGAAGCTTTCTTT	CASIGFPEAFF